A single sample is the source of the 12 T cell receptor beta chains below, sequenced in a study of beta chain features in type 1 diabetes. Which antigens these TCRs recognize remains unknown. Study outcomes and limitations: TCRB CDR3s were moderately but significantly shorter in Type 1 diabetes patients in all four CD4+ subsets.

Every bit of the isolated RNA underwent reverse transcription, so sequencing read expressed TCRB transcripts. Profiled with immunoSEQ multiplex PCR; TCRdb holds only in-frame clones, not every one. The profile shows under 300,000 clones, approximately 15% of them singletons. Sequenced input: naive CD4+ T cells from blood. All receptors come from a man aged 30 to 39 with type 1 diabetes.

The chain employs TRBV11-2 and TRBJ2-7; 8 bases match TRBD2. Germline V lookup: CDR1 SGHAT, CDR2 FQNNGV. J was trimmed by 1 base and V by 5 bases; bases with no gene match: 7. This CDR3 spans 15 amino acids. The CDR3 DNA reads TGTGCCAGCAGCACGTCTAGCGGGTTGTCCTACGAGCAGTACTTC. Its translation is CASSTSSGLSYEQYF.

The chain recombines TRBV12-5 with TRBJ1-3; D gene unclear. The CDR3 consists of 13 residues. V shed 2 bases and J shed 8 bases, with 10 bases lying between them. In germline, CDR1 is LGHNT, CDR2 FRNRAP. CDR3 sequence (DNA): TGTGCTAGTGGTTTGACCGAGCCGGACACCATATATTTT. It specifies CASGLTEPDTIYF. Supplemented by reference TRBV12-5 and TRBJ1-3, the full variable domain reads DARVTQTPRHKVTEMGQEVTMRCQPILGHNTVFWYRQTMMQGLELLAYFRNRAPLDDSGMPKDRFSAEMPDATLATLKIQPSEPRDSAVYFCASGLTEPDTIYFGEGSWLTVV.

This clone has only a few counts. V gene TRBV5-1 combines with J gene TRBJ2-7; 8 nucleotides line up with TRBD1. The V segment lost 4 bases and the J segment 7 bases; nucleotides outside the gene matches: 7. This CDR3 has 13 amino acids. The germline V gene encodes CDR1 SGHRS and CDR2 YFSETQ. The CDR3 protein is CASSVGQVGEQYF. The CDR3 nucleotides are TGCGCCAGCAGCGTGGGACAGGTCGGGGAGCAGTACTTC. The entire variable domain, with the rest obtained from reference TRBV5-1 and TRBJ2-7, is as follows: KAGVTQTPRYLIKTRGQQVTLSCSPISGHRSVSWYQQTPGQGLQFLFEYFSETQRNKGNFPGRFSGRQFSNSRSEMNVSTLELGDSALYLCASSVGQVGEQYFGPGTRLTVT.

The V and J genes are TRBV25-1 and TRBJ1-4, with D tentatively TRBD1 (6 bases). The V gene lost 6 bases and the J gene lost 8 bases, with 22 bases spanning the gap. The length of the CDR3 is 16 residues. CDR1 is MGHDK and CDR2 is SYGVNS in the germline V gene. The chain's CDR3 is CASSPSLQGRGEKLFF. The CDR3 bases are TGTGCCAGCAGCCCCTCCCTACAGGGAAGGGGAGAAAAACTGTTTTTT.

This clone has only a few counts. V and J are TRBV15 and TRBJ2-1, with TRBD2 identical over 9 bases. Trimming at V came to 5 bases and at J to 10 bases, leaving 9 bases not matched to a gene. Germline V lookup: CDR1 LNHNV, CDR2 YYDKDF (reference sequence). This CDR3 spans 14 amino acids. CDR3 protein: CATSLTNSGSEQFF. The CDR3 bases are TGTGCCACCAGCCTGACTAATAGCGGGAGCGAGCAGTTCTTC.

The genes are TRBV29-1 and TRBJ2-4; D remains unclear. Germline V lookup: CDR1 SQVTM, CDR2 ANQGSEA. This CDR3 spans 14 amino acids. The ends were cut back, 4 bases at V and 2 bases at J, with 12 bases in the middle. The CDR3: CSVGHPESKNIQYF. The DNA of the CDR3 is TGCAGCGTTGGACACCCCGAGTCCAAAAACATTCAGTACTTC. Full variable domain (rest looked up from reference TRBV29-1 and TRBJ2-4): SAVISQKPSRDICQRGTSLTIQCQVDSQVTMMFWYRQQPGQSLTLIATANQGSEATYESGFVIDKFPISRPNLTFSTLTVSNMSPEDSSIYLCSVGHPESKNIQYFGAGTRLSVL.

A few counts support this clone. CDR3 amino acids: CATAVGGSETNTIYF. In DNA, the CDR3 is TGTGCCACCGCGGTTGGAGGGTCCGAGACAAACACCATATATTTT. The chain has TRBV15 and TRBJ1-3; unclear D gene. The V end lost 8 bases, the J end lost 6 bases, and 20 bases lay between the germline ends. Germline loops: CDR1 LNHNV, CDR2 YYDKDF (reference sequence). This CDR3 spans 15 amino acids. The complete variable domain, with remaining parts taken from reference TRBV15 and TRBJ1-3, reads DAMVIQNPRYQVTQFGKPVTLSCSQTLNHNVMYWYQQKSSQAPKLLFHYYDKDFNNEADTPDNFQSRRPNTSFCFLDIRSPGLGDTAMYLCATAVGGSETNTIYFGEGSWLTVV.

This clone was found a few times. The chain has TRBV6-5 and TRBJ2-5, with no clear D. CDR3 length equals 12 residues. Germline V gene sequence: CDR1 MNHEY, CDR2 SVGAGI. The V and J ends lost 6 bases and 9 bases respectively, with 14 bases between them. In DNA, the CDR3 is TGTGCCAGCAGGAGTGAGGTGCTGGCCCAGTACTTC. Protein sequence: CASRSEVLAQYF.

This clone was seen more than once but under ten times. This chain connects TRBV5-4 to TRBJ2-7; 7 bases align to TRBD2. The germline gives CDR1 SGHNT, CDR2 YYREEE (reference sequence). The CDR3 extends over 11 amino acids. V was clipped by 4 bases and J by 7 bases; unmatched bases: 2. CDR3 nucleotide sequence: TGTGCCAGCAGCGCGGGAGTGGAGCAGTACTTC. Translation gives CASSAGVEQYF.

The genes are TRBV6-5 and TRBJ2-1; no clear D gene. The CDR3 extends over 10 amino acids. Germline CDR1 MNHEY, CDR2 SVGAGI. V lost 8 bases and J lost 6, with 5 bases in between. The CDR3 region is CASGGNEQFF. CDR3 DNA sequence: TGTGCCAGCGGCGGCAATGAGCAGTTCTTC.

This clone turned up a few times. V usage is TRBV10-3 and J usage is TRBJ1-1, with 9 bases that match TRBD1. The germline gives CDR1 ENHRY, CDR2 SYGVKD. The CDR3 consists of 14 residues. V dropped 6 bases and J dropped 6; count of bases not matched to a gene: 8. This CDR3 reads CAIRAGTGIAEAFF. The CDR3 DNA follows: TGTGCCATCAGAGCCGGGACAGGGATCGCTGAAGCTTTCTTT.

V gene TRBV28 combines with J gene TRBJ2-7, with 10 bases identical to TRBD2. The CDR3 runs 17 residues. In germline, CDR1 is MDHEN, CDR2 SYDVKM. The ends lost 4 bases at V and 2 bases at J; junction bases unmatched: 11. This CDR3 reads CASSYPPGAGGAYEQYF. Written as DNA, the CDR3 is TGTGCCAGCAGTTACCCTCCGGGAGCGGGAGGGGCCTACGAGCAGTACTTC.